These 3 T cell receptor beta chains originate from one sample sequenced in a study of shared clonotypes between healthy human individuals. Only in-frame clones appear in the TCRdb table, and some are missing; sequencing was by immunoSEQ multiplex PCR. The table lists more than 900,000 clones, approximately 80% of them singletons. Input material: memory CD4+ T cells from PBMCs. Subset of the sample: CD45RA-negative fraction. These receptors were collected from a man younger than 35 in good health. Some clones in this sample may be carry-over from other donors' samples.

The V gene is TRBV10-3, the J gene TRBJ2-7; D possibly uses TRBD1 or TRBD2 (5 bases each). Deletions cut 0 bases from V and 6 bases from J, with 15 bases between. The CDR3 covers 15 residues. Germline CDR1 and CDR2: ENHRY and SYGVKD. The CDR3 DNA is TGTGCCATCAGTGAGTCGGCGGGCAGGGTGGGCGAGCAGTACTTC. Translation: CAISESAGRVGEQYF.

V usage is TRBV4-2 and J usage is TRBJ1-5, with D hard to call. The CDR3 has 19 amino acids. Germline lookup yields CDR1 LGHNA and CDR2 YNFKEQ. Trimming cost V 1 base and J 3 bases, with 22 bases left between them. CDR3: CASSQGASVGHGLNQPQHF. Here the CDR3 DNA reads TGTGCCAGCAGCCAAGGAGCTAGTGTCGGTCATGGCCTCAATCAGCCCCAGCATTTT.

This chain uses TRBV29-1 with TRBJ2-5, with TRBD1 matching 7 bases. The J call is in doubt because the DNA end fits TRBJ2-7 better. CDR3 size: 11 residues. Germline values: CDR1 SQVTM, CDR2 ANQGSEA. CDR3 sequence: CSVQTGDEQYF. The CDR3 coding sequence is TGCAGCGTGCAAACAGGGGACGAGCAGTACTTC.